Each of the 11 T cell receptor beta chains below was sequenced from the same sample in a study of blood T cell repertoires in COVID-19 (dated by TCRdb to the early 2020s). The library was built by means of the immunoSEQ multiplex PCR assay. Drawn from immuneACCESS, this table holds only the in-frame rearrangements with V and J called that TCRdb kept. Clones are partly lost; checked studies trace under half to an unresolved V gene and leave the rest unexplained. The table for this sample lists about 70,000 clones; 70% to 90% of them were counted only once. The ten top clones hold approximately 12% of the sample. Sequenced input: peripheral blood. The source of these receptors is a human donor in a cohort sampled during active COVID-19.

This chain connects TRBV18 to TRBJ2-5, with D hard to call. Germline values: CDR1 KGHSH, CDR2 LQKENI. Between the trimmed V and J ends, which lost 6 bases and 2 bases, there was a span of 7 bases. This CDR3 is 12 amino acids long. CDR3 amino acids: CASSPRQETQYF. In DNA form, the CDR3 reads TGTGCCAGCTCGCCGCGTCAAGAGACCCAGTACTTC. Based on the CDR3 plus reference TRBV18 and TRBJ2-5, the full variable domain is NAGVMQNPRHLVRRRGQEARLRCSPMKGHSHVYWYRQLPEEGLKFMVYLQKENIIDESGMPKERFSAEFPKEGPSILRIQQVVRGDSAAYFCASSPRQETQYFGPGTRLLVL.

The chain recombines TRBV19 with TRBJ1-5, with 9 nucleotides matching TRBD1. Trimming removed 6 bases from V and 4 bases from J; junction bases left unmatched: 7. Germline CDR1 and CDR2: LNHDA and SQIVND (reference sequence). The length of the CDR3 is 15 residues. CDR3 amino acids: CASSRKGQGNQPQHF. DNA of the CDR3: TGTGCCAGTAGCCGGAAAGGACAGGGGAATCAGCCCCAGCATTTT.

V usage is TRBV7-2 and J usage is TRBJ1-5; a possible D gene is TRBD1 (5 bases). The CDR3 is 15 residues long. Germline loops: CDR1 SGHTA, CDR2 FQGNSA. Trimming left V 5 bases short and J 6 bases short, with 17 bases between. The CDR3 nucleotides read TGTGCCAGCAGCCCCGGTGGGGGGTCTCGTCAGCCCCAGCATTTT. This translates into CASSPGGGSRQPQHF. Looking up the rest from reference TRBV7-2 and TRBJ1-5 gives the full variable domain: GAGVSQSPSNKVTEKGKDVELRCDPISGHTALYWYRQSLGQGLEFLIYFQGNSAPDKSGLPSDRFSAERTGGSVSTLTIQRTQQEDSAVYLCASSPGGGSRQPQHFGDGTRLSIL.

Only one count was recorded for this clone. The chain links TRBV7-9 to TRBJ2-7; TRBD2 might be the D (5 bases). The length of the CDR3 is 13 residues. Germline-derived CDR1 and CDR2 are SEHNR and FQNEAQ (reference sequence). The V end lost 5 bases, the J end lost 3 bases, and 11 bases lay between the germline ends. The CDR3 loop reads CASSLGIFYEQYF. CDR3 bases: TGTGCCAGCAGCCTCGGGATTTTCTACGAGCAGTACTTC.

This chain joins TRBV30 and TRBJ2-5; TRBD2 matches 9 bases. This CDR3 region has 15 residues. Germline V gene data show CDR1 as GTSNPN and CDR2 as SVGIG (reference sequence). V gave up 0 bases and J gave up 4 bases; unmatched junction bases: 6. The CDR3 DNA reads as TGTGCCTGGAGTGTTGGCTCTAGCGGGACAGAGACCCAGTACTTC. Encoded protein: CAWSVGSSGTETQYF. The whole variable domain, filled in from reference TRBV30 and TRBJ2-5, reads SQTIHQWPATLVQPVGSPLSLECTVEGTSNPNLYWYRQAAGRGLQLLFYSVGIGQISSEVPQNLSASRPQDRQFILSSKKLLLSDSGFYLCAWSVGSSGTETQYFGPGTRLLVL.

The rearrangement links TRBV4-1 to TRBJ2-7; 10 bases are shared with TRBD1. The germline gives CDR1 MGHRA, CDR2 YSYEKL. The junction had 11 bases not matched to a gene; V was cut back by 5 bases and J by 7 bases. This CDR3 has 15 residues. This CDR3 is CASSTPGTGAREQYF. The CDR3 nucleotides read TGCGCCAGCAGCACACCCGGGACAGGGGCCCGGGAGCAGTACTTC.

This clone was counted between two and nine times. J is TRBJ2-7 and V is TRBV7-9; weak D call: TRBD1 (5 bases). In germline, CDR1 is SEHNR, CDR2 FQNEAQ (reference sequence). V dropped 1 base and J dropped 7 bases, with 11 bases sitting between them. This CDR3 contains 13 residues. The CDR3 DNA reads TGTGCCAGCAGCTTAGTCGCAGGGTGGGAGCAGTACTTC. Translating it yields CASSLVAGWEQYF.

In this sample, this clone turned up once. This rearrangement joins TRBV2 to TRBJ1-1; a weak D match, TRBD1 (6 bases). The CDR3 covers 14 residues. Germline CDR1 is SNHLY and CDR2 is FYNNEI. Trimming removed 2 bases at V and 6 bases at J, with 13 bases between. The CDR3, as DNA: TGTGCCAGCAGTGAAAGGACAGCCCTCGCTGAAGCTTTCTTT. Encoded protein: CASSERTALAEAFF.

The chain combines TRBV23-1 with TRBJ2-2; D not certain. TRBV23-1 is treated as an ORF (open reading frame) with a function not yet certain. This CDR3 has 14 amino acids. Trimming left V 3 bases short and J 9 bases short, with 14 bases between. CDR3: CASSHTGPLRELFF. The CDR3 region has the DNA TGCGCCAGCAGTCATACGGGTCCTTTGAGGGAGCTGTTTTTT.

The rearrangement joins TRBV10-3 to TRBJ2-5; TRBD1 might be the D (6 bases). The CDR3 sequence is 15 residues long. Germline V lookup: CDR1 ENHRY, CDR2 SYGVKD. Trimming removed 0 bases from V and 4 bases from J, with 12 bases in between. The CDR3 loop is CAISESQGLGETQYF. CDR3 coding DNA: TGTGCCATCAGTGAGTCGCAGGGGTTGGGAGAGACCCAGTACTTC.

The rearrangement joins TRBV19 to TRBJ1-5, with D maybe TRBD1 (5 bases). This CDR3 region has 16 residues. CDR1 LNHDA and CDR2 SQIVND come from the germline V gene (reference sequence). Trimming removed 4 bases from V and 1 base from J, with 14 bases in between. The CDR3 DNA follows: TGTGCCAGTAGTAACCCCAGCGGGGGGAGCAATCAGCCCCAGCATTTT. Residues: CASSNPSGGSNQPQHF. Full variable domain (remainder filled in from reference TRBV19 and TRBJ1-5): DGGITQSPKYLFRKEGQNVTLSCEQNLNHDAMYWYRQDPGQGLRLIYYSQIVNDFQKGDIAEGYSVSREKKESFPLTVTSAQKNPTAFYLCASSNPSGGSNQPQHFGDGTRLSIL.